This TCR beta chain is drawn from a study of beta chain features in type 1 diabetes. The study, taken as a whole, reports: All four CD4+ subsets from Type 1 diabetes patients carried moderately but significantly shorter TCRB CDR3s. Insertions at VDJ junctions were less frequent in type 1 diabetes patients. These patients also deleted more nucleotides at the same junctions. Patients showed naive, central memory and Treg TCRB repertoires that appeared more similar than those of healthy donors.

V gave up 3 bases and J gave up 5 bases, with 5 bases separating them. The length of the CDR3 is 12 residues. Per germline, CDR1 LNHNV and CDR2 YYDKDF (reference sequence). On this clone: What it recognizes is unknown.

The collection from each donor was one heparinised blood draw averaging around 120 mL. Sorted CD4+ subsets: naive, central memory, regulatory, stem cell-like memory (CD45RO/CCR7/CD25/CD127/CD95/CD27 panel). Expressed TCRB transcripts were sequenced, since all the RNA that had been isolated was reverse transcribed. Generated by immunoSEQ multiplex PCR, the TCRdb table keeps only in-frame clones and is missing some. The data contain some 240,000 clones, roughly 16% of them singletons. The chain is built from TRBV15 and TRBJ1-5; possibly TRBD1 for D (5 bases). Sequences were obtained from naive CD4+ T cells from blood. This TCR derives from a man aged 25 to 40 with type 1 diabetes. In DNA form, the CDR3 reads TGTGCCACCAGCAGGGGGGATCAGCCCCAGCATTTT. Translated, it gives CATSRGDQPQHF.